This T cell receptor (beta chain) was captured in a study of blood T cells in healthy people across ages. About the study: T cells yielded about one barcoded beta molecule per two cells through template switching.

Using a J-beta primer mix together with a sample-barcoded 5' primer, a second PCR was run for roughly 7 to 12 cycles. Tagging of each cDNA molecule was performed by a template-switch adaptor with 12 random nucleotides. TCRdb processed the 5' RACE reads anew with MiXCR; each CDR3 protein has one entry. The table lists roughly 640,000 distinct CDR3 sequences, about 30% of them singletons. No fewer than 7 million PBMCs went into each sample. This clonotype was detected only a few times. Germline-derived CDR1 and CDR2 are MNHEY and SMNVEV (reference sequence). Trimming removed 2 bases from V and 10 bases from J, with 18 bases in between. The CDR3 runs 15 residues.

This clonotype was obtained from a woman aged 80 or older in good health. Specimen: blood. The chain couples TRBV27 to TRBJ2-1; no firm D call. Here the CDR3 DNA reads TGTGCCAGCAGTTTAAGGAATGAACAGACCTACGAGCAGTTCTTC. Translation: CASSLRNEQTYEQFF.